Below, one T cell receptor (beta chain) is given with its context. Looked up from germline, CDR1 is KGHDR and CDR2 is SFDVKD. The CDR3 is 16 amino acids. The germline V and J ends were trimmed by 0 bases and 4 bases, with 11 bases remaining between them. This entry is derived from a study of T-cell reconstitution after alpha-beta-depleted transplantation in children. Construction of the TCRbeta library involved unique molecular identifiers. From the PCR reads, TCRdb called clonotypes with MiXCR, one entry per CDR3 protein. The sample holds fewer than 90,000 distinct CDR3 sequences, more than 5.5% seen once.

Material: PBMCs from the stem cell graft donor, obtained from the stem cell graft. This sequence joins TRBV24-1 and TRBJ2-2; D call uncertain. This clonotype was sampled from a human donor who donated a stem cell graft to a child with acute lymphoblastic leukemia. The CDR3 bases are TGTGCCACCAGTGATTTGCCGGTTCTGGGCACCGGGGAGCTGTTTTTT. Translated, it gives CATSDLPVLGTGELFF.